One sample yielded the 31 T cell receptor beta chains listed below, sequenced in a study of molecular identifiers for immune sequencing clone quantification. TCRdb independently ran MiXCR on the PCR reads; one entry per CDR3 protein. The sample records fewer than 70,000 distinct CDR3 sequences, 15% to 20% being singletons. Sequenced sample: naive CD8+ T cells from blood, with Jurkat cell RNA spiked in. Subset noted: FACS-sorted CD8+CD4-CCR7+CD45RA+ naive T cells. These receptor sequences come from a human donor in good health. Some libraries in this study had Jurkat cell RNA spiked in.

This clonotype was seen at least ten times. This chain uses TRBV24-1 with TRBJ2-1, with TRBD1 matching over 9 bases. Trimming took 10 bases from V and 7 from J; bases not matched to a gene: 4. CDR1 is KGHDR, CDR2 SFDVKD, per germline. This CDR3 contains 12 residues. The CDR3 nucleotides read TGTGCCACTGCCGGGACAGGGAATGAGCAGTTCTTC. Amino acids: CATAGTGNEQFF.

This clonotype was seen at least ten times. The chain uses TRBV27 and TRBJ1-1, with D perhaps TRBD1 (5 bases). This CDR3 has 13 residues. Trimming removed 3 bases from V and 5 bases from J, with 10 bases in between. Germline V lookup: CDR1 MNHEY, CDR2 SMNVEV (reference sequence). For the CDR3, the DNA is TGTGCCAGCAGTTTCGGAGGGGCTACTGAAGCTTTCTTT. It is translated as CASSFGGATEAFF.

This clonotype was recorded at least ten times. The chain has TRBV7-2 and TRBJ1-1, with D unresolved. Trimming left V 5 bases short and J 5 bases short, with 15 bases between. The CDR3 sequence is 14 residues long. The germline CDR1 and CDR2 sequences are SGHTA and FQGNSA. The CDR3 DNA sequence: TGTGCCAGCAGCGCCAAGGAGGATGTAACTGAAGCTTTCTTT. Its translation: CASSAKEDVTEAFF.

This clonotype has a count of ten or more. The chain joins TRBV29-1 to TRBJ2-4, with unresolved D. CDR1 SQVTM and CDR2 ANQGSEA come from the germline V gene. Trimming removed 5 bases from V and 6 bases from J, with 17 bases in between. The CDR3 is 14 amino acids. CDR3 sequence reads: CSVNPSGAGNIQYF. The CDR3 DNA reads as TGCAGCGTTAATCCGTCTGGCGCAGGAAACATTCAGTACTTC.

This clonotype was picked up a small number of times. Given a much more abundant clone one base away, this may be a read error. The chain links TRBV5-1 to TRBJ2-5, with 7 bases matching TRBD2. CDR1 is SGHRS and CDR2 is YFSETQ in the germline V gene. CDR3 length equals 16 residues. Trimming removed 4 bases from V and 4 bases from J; junction bases left unmatched: 13. The DNA for the CDR3 is TGCGCCAGCAGCCCTCGCGTGGGACTAAACGGAGAGACCCAGTACTTC. Translated: CASSPRVGLNGETQYF. Supplemented by reference TRBV5-1 and TRBJ2-5, the full variable domain reads KAGVTQTPRYLIKTRGQQVTLSCSPISGHRSVSWYQQTPGQGLQFLFEYFSETQRNKGNFPGRFSGRQFSNSRSEMNVSTLELGDSALYLCASSPRVGLNGETQYFGPGTRLLVL.

This clonotype came up many times. V gene TRBV27 combines with J gene TRBJ2-2; weak D call: TRBD1 (5 bases). Germline CDR1 is MNHEY and CDR2 is SMNVEV (reference sequence). There are 15 residues in the CDR3. V shed 2 bases and J shed 6 bases, with 13 bases lying between them. The CDR3 protein is CASSLGHPLAGELFF. DNA for the CDR3: TGTGCCAGCAGTTTAGGACACCCTCTGGCCGGGGAGCTGTTTTTT.

This clonotype has ten or more counts. The V gene is TRBV27, the J gene TRBJ1-1, with D unresolved. The CDR3 covers 11 residues. Germline V gene sequence: CDR1 MNHEY, CDR2 SMNVEV (reference sequence). V gave up 8 bases and J gave up 8 bases, with 12 bases separating them. CDR3 DNA sequence: TGTGCCAGCGCTTCAAGGCAGGAAGCTTTCTTT. The encoded protein is CASASRQEAFF.

Ten or more counts support this clonotype. The chain carries TRBV18 and TRBJ2-1; 14 bases align to TRBD2. CDR1 and CDR2 from the germline V gene are KGHSH and LQKENI. J gave up 3 bases and V 2 bases, and 3 bases lay outside the gene matches. The CDR3 extends over 17 amino acids. The CDR3 is CASSPVGLAGVYNEQFF. CDR3 nucleotides: TGTGCCAGCTCACCAGTGGGACTAGCGGGAGTCTACAATGAGCAGTTCTTC.

The chain employs TRBV7-9 and TRBJ1-3, with a weak D call TRBD1 (5 bases). V lost 0 bases and J 0 bases, leaving 9 bases between the germline ends. The CDR3 loop spans 16 amino acids. Germline values: CDR1 SEHNR, CDR2 FQNEAQ (reference sequence). The CDR3 DNA follows: TGTGCCAGCAGCTTAGCAGGACATACCTCTGGAAACACCATATATTTT. It translates to CASSLAGHTSGNTIYF.

As DNA, the CDR3 is TGTGCCAGCAGCTTGGGACTAGCGGGAGGATTGGCCTACAATGAGCAGTTCTTC. Translation gives CASSLGLAGGLAYNEQFF. This sequence joins TRBV5-6 and TRBJ2-1, with 13 bases matching TRBD2. This CDR3 is 18 amino acids long. After removal of 0 bases from V and 2 bases from J, the junction contained 5 bases not matched to a gene. Germline V CDR1 and CDR2: SGHDT, YYEEEE.

This clonotype was detected many times. The J gene is TRBJ1-2, the V gene TRBV10-3; 9 bases line up with TRBD1. J gave up 7 bases and V 6 bases, and 3 bases lay outside the gene matches. The CDR3 is made up of 12 amino acids. CDR1 is ENHRY, CDR2 SYGVKD, per germline. CDR3 bases: TGTGCCATCAGGGACAGGGGCGGTGGCTACACCTTC. Protein: CAIRDRGGGYTF.

This clonotype occurred many times. The rearrangement uses TRBV11-3 and TRBJ2-1; D could derive from TRBD1 or TRBD2 (5 bases each). The V gene lost 3 bases and the J gene lost 8 bases, with 23 bases spanning the gap. The CDR3 loop spans 17 amino acids. Germline CDR1 and CDR2: SGHNT and YENEEA. This CDR3 reads CASSLAETRDAGDEQFF. The CDR3 DNA reads as TGTGCCAGCAGCTTGGCCGAAACGAGGGACGCTGGGGATGAGCAGTTCTTC.

The sample holds many counts of this clonotype. The V call is TRBV19, the J call TRBJ2-2; 8 bases are shared with TRBD2. Per the germline V gene, CDR1 is LNHDA and CDR2 is SQIVND (reference sequence). The CDR3 is made up of 16 amino acids. V shed 5 bases, J shed 2 bases, and the junction held 7 bases outside the gene matches. CDR3 protein: CASSSRGGANTGELFF. Written as DNA, the CDR3 is TGTGCCAGTAGTTCACGGGGGGGGGCCAACACCGGGGAGCTGTTTTTT. The whole variable domain, remainder taken from reference TRBV19 and TRBJ2-2, is DGGITQSPKYLFRKEGQNVTLSCEQNLNHDAMYWYRQDPGQGLRLIYYSQIVNDFQKGDIAEGYSVSREKKESFPLTVTSAQKNPTAFYLCASSSRGGANTGELFFGEGSRLTVL.

This clonotype occurred a few times. A much bigger clone sits one base away, suggesting this may be a read error. The V and J genes are TRBV19 and TRBJ2-2; a possible D gene is TRBD2 (6 bases). Germline CDR1 LNHDA, CDR2 SQIVND (reference sequence). There are 14 residues in the CDR3. The CDR3 DNA reads as TGTGCCAGTAGTATGTGGGGAAAGGCCGGGGGGCTGTTTTTT. Amino acids: CASSMWGKAGGLFF.

In this sample, this clonotype turned up many times. The chain employs TRBV3-1 and TRBJ2-7, with 7 bases identical to TRBD1. J was trimmed by 2 bases and V by 6 bases; bases with no gene match: 10. The germline V gene encodes CDR1 LGHDT and CDR2 YNNKEL (reference sequence). This CDR3 spans 15 amino acids. The CDR3 protein is CASSQITGVAYEQYF. CDR3 sequence (DNA): TGTGCCAGCAGTCAAATCACAGGGGTAGCCTACGAGCAGTACTTC.

On this clonotype: A read error may explain this, as a much larger clone is one base away. The chain is built from TRBV27 and TRBJ1-1; a weak D match, TRBD1 (5 bases). CDR3 length: 12 residues. Germline lookup yields CDR1 MNHEY and CDR2 SMNVEV (reference sequence). CDR3 region: CSPGGGFTGAFF. CDR3 coding DNA: TGTTCTCCCGGGGGAGGGTTCACTGGAGCTTTCTTT.

This clonotype was observed a handful of times. The CDR3 DNA sequence: TGTGCCATCAGCAAGGAGGTTGGACAGGCCGGGGAGACCCAGTACTTC. Protein product: CAISKEVGQAGETQYF. J is TRBJ2-5 and V is TRBV10-3; 7 nucleotides align to TRBD1. The V segment lost 6 bases and the J segment 5 bases; nucleotides outside the gene matches: 15. This CDR3 comprises 16 residues. CDR1 ENHRY and CDR2 SYGVKD come from the germline V gene.

This clonotype was observed many times. The V and J genes are TRBV6-2 or TRBV6-3 and TRBJ2-1; the match to TRBD2 covers 9 bases. This CDR3 spans 16 amino acids. Germline assignment: CDR1 MNHEY and CDR2 SVGEGT. V shed 3 bases, J shed 5 bases, and the junction held 8 bases outside the gene matches. The CDR3 sequence: CASSYIPGLADNEQFF. DNA for the CDR3: TGTGCCAGCAGTTATATACCGGGACTAGCCGACAATGAGCAGTTCTTC.

This clonotype was picked up many times. This sequence joins TRBV28 and TRBJ2-2; D gene unclear. V was clipped by 3 bases and J by 2 bases, with 13 bases between them. This CDR3 has 16 amino acids. Germline V gives CDR1 MDHEN, CDR2 SYDVKM. CDR3 sequence reads: CASSFPVTRNTGELFF. The CDR3 region has the DNA TGTGCCAGCAGTTTTCCCGTTACCAGAAACACCGGGGAGCTGTTTTTT.

The sample holds many counts of this clonotype. This chain connects TRBV19 to TRBJ2-7; D may match TRBD1 or TRBD2 (5 bases each). V lost 4 bases and J lost 3, with 13 bases in between. The CDR3 loop spans 14 amino acids. Germline CDR1 and CDR2: LNHDA and SQIVND (reference sequence). CDR3 DNA: TGTGCCAGTAGTACCGGGACGGCGGACTACGAGCAGTACTTC. Its protein product is CASSTGTADYEQYF.

This clonotype occurred a few times. One junction end disagrees with the germline gene, perhaps due to a read error. V gene TRBV27 combines with J gene TRBJ2-7; 7 bases agree with TRBD1. Germline V gives CDR1 MNHEY, CDR2 SMNVEV (reference sequence). CDR3 length equals 16 residues. The CDR3 region has the DNA TGTGCCAGCGGTTTAATCCCAGGGGGACGCGTCTACGAGCAGTACTTC. As protein: CASGLIPGGRVYEQYF.

The V gene is TRBV28, the J gene TRBJ2-1; D gene uncertain. V was shortened by 9 bases and J by 8 bases, with 14 bases between the two germline ends. Germline lookup yields CDR1 MDHEN and CDR2 SYDVKM. This CDR3 spans 12 amino acids. CDR3 nucleotide sequence: TGTGCCAGTTCACCCGGAAGCTATGAGCAGTTCTTC. Protein: CASSPGSYEQFF.

This clonotype was detected only a few times. The gene calls are TRBV11-3 and TRBJ1-1, with a weak D call TRBD1 (6 bases). V lost 3 bases to trimming and J lost 2 bases, with 7 bases between them. The CDR3 covers 13 residues. Per the germline V gene, CDR1 is SGHNT and CDR2 is YENEEA. The CDR3 loop is CASSFRGNTEAFF. CDR3 nucleotide sequence: TGTGCCAGCAGCTTCAGGGGAAACACTGAAGCTTTCTTT.

There are a few counts of this clonotype. This CDR3 reads CASSSPPGQDLWTQYF. CDR3 nucleotides: TGTGCCAGCAGTTCCCCACCGGGACAGGATTTGTGGACCCAGTACTTC. This chain joins TRBV12-3 or TRBV12-4 and TRBJ2-5, with 8 bases that match TRBD1. This CDR3 has 16 residues. J was trimmed by 7 bases and V by 4 bases; bases with no gene match: 14.

This clonotype was observed many times. The V call is TRBV4-1, the J call TRBJ2-1; 7 bases are a match to TRBD1. This CDR3 is built from 15 residues. Looked up from germline, CDR1 is MGHRA and CDR2 is YSYEKL. With V trimmed by 5 bases and J by 6 bases, 10 bases remained unmatched. CDR3 sequence (DNA): TGCGCCAGCAGCTGGACCACAGGGGTCGGCAATGAGCAGTTCTTC. Its protein product is CASSWTTGVGNEQFF.

The chain combines TRBV7-8 with TRBJ2-2, with 7 bases that match TRBD2. This CDR3 region has 16 residues. With 2 bases clipped from V and 3 bases from J, the junction kept 6 bases outside the gene matches. Germline V CDR1 and CDR2: SGHVS, FQNEAQ. The CDR3 reads CASSLILAGYTGELFF. The CDR3 DNA reads TGTGCCAGCAGCTTAATTTTAGCGGGTTACACCGGGGAGCTGTTTTTT.

In its sample, this clonotype was seen once. This may arise from a read error, as a much more abundant clone is one base away. This sequence joins TRBV6-5 and TRBJ1-1, with 10 nucleotides matching TRBD1. CDR1 MNHEY and CDR2 SVGAGI come from the germline V gene. The CDR3 covers 15 residues. DNA of the CDR3: TGTGCCAGCAGTTACTCTCAGACAGGGGGCACTGGAGCTTTCTTT. Protein: CASSYSQTGGTGAFF.

This clonotype was counted only a few times. The V and J genes are TRBV11-3 and TRBJ2-2; 9 nucleotides line up with TRBD2. CDR1 and CDR2 from the germline V gene are SGHNT and YENEEA. V shed 3 bases and J 1 base; nucleotides not matched to a gene: 3. CDR3 size: 16 residues. The CDR3 loop reads CASSLTSGQNTGELFF. CDR3 bases: TGTGCCAGCAGCTTGACTAGCGGCCAGAACACCGGGGAGCTGTTTTTT.

This clonotype appeared many times. The V gene is TRBV24-1, the J gene TRBJ2-7, with 8 bases fitting TRBD2. The CDR3 has 16 amino acids. The junction had 8 bases not matched to a gene; V was cut back by 3 bases and J by 2 bases. Germline CDR1 is KGHDR and CDR2 is SFDVKD. CDR3 protein: CATSDRQRELAYEQYF. CDR3 bases: TGTGCCACCAGTGATAGGCAGCGGGAGTTAGCCTACGAGCAGTACTTC.

The sample holds many counts of this clonotype. This chain joins TRBV6-6 and TRBJ2-1, with no clear D. In germline, CDR1 is MNHNY, CDR2 SVGAGI (reference sequence). The CDR3 is made up of 12 amino acids. V lost 4 bases and J lost 8, with 9 bases in between. CDR3 sequence: CASSSPGHEQFF. CDR3 bases: TGTGCCAGCAGTTCCCCGGGCCATGAGCAGTTCTTC.

Comment on this clonotype: Just one base apart from a much larger clone, this may be a read error. This chain links TRBV27 with TRBJ2-7; D not certain. Germline values: CDR1 MNHEY, CDR2 SMNVEV (reference sequence). This CDR3 comprises 13 residues. In DNA form, the CDR3 reads TGTGCCAGCAGTTCCCTCCGGTTGTACGAGCAGCACTTC. The encoded protein is CASSSLRLYEQHF.